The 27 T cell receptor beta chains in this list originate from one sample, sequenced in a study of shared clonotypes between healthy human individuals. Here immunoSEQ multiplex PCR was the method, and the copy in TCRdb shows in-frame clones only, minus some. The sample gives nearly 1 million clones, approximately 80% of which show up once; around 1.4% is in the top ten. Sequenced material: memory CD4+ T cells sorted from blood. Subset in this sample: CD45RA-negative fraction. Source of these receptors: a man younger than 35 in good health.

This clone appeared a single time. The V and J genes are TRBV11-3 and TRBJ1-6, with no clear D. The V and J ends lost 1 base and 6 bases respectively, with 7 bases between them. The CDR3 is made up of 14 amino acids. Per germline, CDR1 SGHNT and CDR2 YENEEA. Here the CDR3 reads CASSLGAPNSPLHF. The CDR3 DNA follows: TGTGCCAGCAGCTTAGGGGCGCCTAATTCACCCCTCCACTTT.

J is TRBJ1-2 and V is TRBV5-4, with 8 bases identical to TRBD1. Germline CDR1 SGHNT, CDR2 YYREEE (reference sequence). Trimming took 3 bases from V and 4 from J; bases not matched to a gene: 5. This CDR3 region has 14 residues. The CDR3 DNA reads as TGTGCCAGCAGCTCGGGACAGGAGGGCTATGGCTACACCTTC. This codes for CASSSGQEGYGYTF.

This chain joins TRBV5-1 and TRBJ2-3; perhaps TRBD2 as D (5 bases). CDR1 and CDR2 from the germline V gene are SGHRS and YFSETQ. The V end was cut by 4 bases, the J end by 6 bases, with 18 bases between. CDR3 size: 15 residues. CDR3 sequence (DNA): TGCGCCAGCAGCCTAGGGAGAATTACCCAGGATACGCAGTATTTT. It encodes CASSLGRITQDTQYF. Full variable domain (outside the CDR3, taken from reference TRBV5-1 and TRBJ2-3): KAGVTQTPRYLIKTRGQQVTLSCSPISGHRSVSWYQQTPGQGLQFLFEYFSETQRNKGNFPGRFSGRQFSNSRSEMNVSTLELGDSALYLCASSLGRITQDTQYFGPGTRLTVL.

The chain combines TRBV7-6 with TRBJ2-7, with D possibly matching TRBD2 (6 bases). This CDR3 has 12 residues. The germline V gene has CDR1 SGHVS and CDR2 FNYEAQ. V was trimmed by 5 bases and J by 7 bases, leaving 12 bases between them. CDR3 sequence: CASSHSAGEQYF. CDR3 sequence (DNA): TGTGCCAGCAGCCATTCGGCGGGGGAGCAGTACTTC.

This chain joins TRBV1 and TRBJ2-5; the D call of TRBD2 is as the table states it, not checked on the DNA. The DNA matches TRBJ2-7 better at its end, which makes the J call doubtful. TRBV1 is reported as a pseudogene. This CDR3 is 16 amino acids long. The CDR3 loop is CTSSQGRLAGDYEQYF. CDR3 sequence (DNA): TGCACCAGCAGCCAAGGTAGACTAGCGGGGGACTACGAGCAGTACTTC.

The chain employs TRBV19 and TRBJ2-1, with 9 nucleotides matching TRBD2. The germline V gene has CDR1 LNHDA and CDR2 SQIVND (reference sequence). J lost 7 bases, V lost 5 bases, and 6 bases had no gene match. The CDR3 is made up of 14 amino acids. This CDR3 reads CASSVDSGRNEQFF. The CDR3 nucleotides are TGTGCCAGTAGTGTCGATAGCGGGAGAAATGAGCAGTTCTTC.

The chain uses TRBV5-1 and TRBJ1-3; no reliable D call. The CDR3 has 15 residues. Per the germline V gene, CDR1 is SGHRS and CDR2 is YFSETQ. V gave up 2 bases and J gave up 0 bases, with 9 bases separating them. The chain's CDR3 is CASSFDGSSGNTIYF. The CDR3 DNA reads TGCGCCAGCAGCTTTGACGGTTCCTCTGGAAACACCATATATTTT.

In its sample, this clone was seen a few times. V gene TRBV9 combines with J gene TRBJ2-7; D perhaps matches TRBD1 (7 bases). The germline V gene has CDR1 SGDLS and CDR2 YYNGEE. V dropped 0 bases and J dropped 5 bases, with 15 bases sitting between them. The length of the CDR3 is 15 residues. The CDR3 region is CASSVEEGARDEQYF. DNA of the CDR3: TGTGCCAGCAGCGTAGAGGAGGGGGCGCGCGACGAGCAGTACTTC.

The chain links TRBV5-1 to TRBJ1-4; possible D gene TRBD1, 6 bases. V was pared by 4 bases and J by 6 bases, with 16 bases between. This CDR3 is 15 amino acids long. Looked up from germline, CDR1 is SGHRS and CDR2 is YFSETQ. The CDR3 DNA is TGCGCCAGCAGCCCGGGCTGGGGGCGAGATGAAAAACTGTTTTTT. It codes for CASSPGWGRDEKLFF.

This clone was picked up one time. CDR3 nucleotide sequence: TGTGCCAGCAGCCCCGGGACTAGCGATCCCTCAGAGACCCAGTACTTC. This codes for CASSPGTSDPSETQYF. The chain uses TRBV5-4 and TRBJ2-5, with TRBD2 identical over 10 bases. Germline V gene data show CDR1 as SGHNT and CDR2 as YYREEE (reference sequence). This CDR3 contains 16 residues. Trimming at V came to 4 bases and at J to 4 bases, leaving 10 bases not matched to a gene.

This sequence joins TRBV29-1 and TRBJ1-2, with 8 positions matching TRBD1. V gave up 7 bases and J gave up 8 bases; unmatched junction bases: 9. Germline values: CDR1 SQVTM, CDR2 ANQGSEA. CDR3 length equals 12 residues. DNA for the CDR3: TGCAGCGCCTTCGACAGGGGAGAAGGCTACACCTTC. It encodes CSAFDRGEGYTF.

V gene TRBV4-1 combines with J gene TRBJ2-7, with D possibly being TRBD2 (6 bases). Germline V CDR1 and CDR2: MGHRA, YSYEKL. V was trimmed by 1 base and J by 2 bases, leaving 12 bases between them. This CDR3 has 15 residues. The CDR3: CASSQGRGATYEQYF. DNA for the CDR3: TGCGCCAGCAGCCAAGGGCGGGGAGCGACCTACGAGCAGTACTTC.

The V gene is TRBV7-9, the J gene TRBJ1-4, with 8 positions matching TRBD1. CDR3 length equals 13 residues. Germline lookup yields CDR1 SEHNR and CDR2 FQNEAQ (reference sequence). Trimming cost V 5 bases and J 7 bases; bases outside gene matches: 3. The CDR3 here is CASSGTGLEKLFF. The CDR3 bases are TGTGCCAGCAGCGGGACAGGCCTTGAAAAACTGTTTTTT.

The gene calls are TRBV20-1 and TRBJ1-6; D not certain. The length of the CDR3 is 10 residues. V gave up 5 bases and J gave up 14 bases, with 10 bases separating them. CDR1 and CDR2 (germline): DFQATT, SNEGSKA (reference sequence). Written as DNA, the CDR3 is TGCAGTGCTCTCTGGACGACCCTCCACTTT. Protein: CSALWTTLHF.

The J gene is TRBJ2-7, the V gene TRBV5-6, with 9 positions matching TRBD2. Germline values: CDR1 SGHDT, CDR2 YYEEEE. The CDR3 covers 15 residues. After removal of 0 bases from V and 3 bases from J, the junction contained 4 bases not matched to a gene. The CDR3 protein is CASSLDLAGIYEQYF. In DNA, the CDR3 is TGTGCCAGCAGCTTGGACCTAGCGGGAATCTACGAGCAGTACTTC.

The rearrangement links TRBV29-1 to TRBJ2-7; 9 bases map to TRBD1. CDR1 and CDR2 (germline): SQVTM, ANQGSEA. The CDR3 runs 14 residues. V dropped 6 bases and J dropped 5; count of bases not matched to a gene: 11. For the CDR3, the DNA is TGCAGCGTCTCAACCGGGACAGGGCAGCACGAGCAGTACTTC. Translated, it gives CSVSTGTGQHEQYF.

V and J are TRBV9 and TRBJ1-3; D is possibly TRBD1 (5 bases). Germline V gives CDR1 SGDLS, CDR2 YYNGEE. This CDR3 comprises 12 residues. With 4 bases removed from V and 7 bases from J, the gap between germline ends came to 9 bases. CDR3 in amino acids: CASSPPGNTIYF. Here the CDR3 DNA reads TGTGCCAGCAGCCCCCCAGGGAACACCATATATTTT.

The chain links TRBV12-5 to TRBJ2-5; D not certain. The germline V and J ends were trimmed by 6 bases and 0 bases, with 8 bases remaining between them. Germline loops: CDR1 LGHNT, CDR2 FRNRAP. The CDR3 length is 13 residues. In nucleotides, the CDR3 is TGTGCTAGTGGCCCGAGGAACCAAGAGACCCAGTACTTC. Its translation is CASGPRNQETQYF.

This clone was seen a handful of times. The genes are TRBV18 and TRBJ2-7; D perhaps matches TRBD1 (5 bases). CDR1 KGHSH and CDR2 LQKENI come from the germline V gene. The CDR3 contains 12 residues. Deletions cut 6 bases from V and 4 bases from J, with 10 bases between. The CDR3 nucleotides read TGTGCCAGCTCCACAGGTTTTTACGAGCAGTACTTC. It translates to CASSTGFYEQYF.

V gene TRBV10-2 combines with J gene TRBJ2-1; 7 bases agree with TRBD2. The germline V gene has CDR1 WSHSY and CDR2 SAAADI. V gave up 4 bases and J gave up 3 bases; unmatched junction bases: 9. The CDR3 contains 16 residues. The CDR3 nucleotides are TGCGCCAGCAGTGTCAACTTCAGGACTAGCTACAATGAGCAGTTCTTC. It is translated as CASSVNFRTSYNEQFF.

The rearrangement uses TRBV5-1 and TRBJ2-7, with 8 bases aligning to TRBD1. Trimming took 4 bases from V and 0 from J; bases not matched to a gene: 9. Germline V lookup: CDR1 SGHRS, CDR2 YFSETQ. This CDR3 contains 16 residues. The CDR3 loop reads CASSQQGAYPSYEQYF. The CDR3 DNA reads TGCGCCAGCAGCCAGCAGGGGGCCTACCCCTCCTACGAGCAGTACTTC.

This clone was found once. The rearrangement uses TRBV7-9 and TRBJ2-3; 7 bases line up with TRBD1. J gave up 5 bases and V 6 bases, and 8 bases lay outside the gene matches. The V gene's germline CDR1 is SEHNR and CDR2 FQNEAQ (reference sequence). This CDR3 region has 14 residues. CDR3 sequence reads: CASSFEGAIDTQYF. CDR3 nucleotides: TGTGCCAGCAGTTTCGAGGGGGCCATAGATACGCAGTATTTT.

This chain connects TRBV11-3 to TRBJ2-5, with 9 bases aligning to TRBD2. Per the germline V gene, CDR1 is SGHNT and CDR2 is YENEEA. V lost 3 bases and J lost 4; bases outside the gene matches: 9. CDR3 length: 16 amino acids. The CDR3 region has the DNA TGTGCCAGCAGCTTCGGGGGTAGCGGGGGTTTAGAGACCCAGTACTTC. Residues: CASSFGGSGGLETQYF.

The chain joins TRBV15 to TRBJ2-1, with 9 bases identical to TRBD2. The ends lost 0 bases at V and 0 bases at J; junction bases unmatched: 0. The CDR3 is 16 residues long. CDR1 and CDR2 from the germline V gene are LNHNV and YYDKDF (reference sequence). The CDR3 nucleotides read TGTGCCACCAGCAGAGATAGCGGGAGCTCCTACAATGAGCAGTTCTTC. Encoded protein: CATSRDSGSSYNEQFF.

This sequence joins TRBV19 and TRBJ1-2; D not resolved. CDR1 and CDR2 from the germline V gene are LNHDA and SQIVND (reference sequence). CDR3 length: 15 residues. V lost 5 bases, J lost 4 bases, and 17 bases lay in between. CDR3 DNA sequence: TGTGCCAGTAGTCCCTCGGATGGACGTATCTATGGCTACACCTTC. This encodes CASSPSDGRIYGYTF.

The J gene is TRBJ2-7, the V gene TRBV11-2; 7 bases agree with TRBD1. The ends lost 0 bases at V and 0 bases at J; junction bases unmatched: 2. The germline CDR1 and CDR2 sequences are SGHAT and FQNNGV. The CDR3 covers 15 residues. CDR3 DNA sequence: TGTGCCAGCAGCTTAGAGGGGACAGACTCCTACGAGCAGTACTTC. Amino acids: CASSLEGTDSYEQYF.

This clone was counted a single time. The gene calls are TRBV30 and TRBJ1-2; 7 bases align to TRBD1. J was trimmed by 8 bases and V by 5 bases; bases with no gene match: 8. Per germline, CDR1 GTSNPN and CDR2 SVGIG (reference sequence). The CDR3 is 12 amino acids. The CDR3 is CAWYRGDRGYTF. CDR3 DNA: TGTGCCTGGTATCGAGGGGACAGAGGCTACACCTTC. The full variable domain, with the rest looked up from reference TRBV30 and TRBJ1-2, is SQTIHQWPATLVQPVGSPLSLECTVEGTSNPNLYWYRQAAGRGLQLLFYSVGIGQISSEVPQNLSASRPQDRQFILSSKKLLLSDSGFYLCAWYRGDRGYTFGSGTRLTVV.